These 16 T cell receptor beta chains were sequenced from one sample in a study of T cell responses to AZD1222 COVID-19 vaccine. Some clones are missing from TCRdb's copy, which holds only in-frame ones; the method was immunoSEQ multiplex PCR. The table has 140,000 to 150,000 clones, 75% to 95% seen once. The input for sequencing was peripheral blood, taken on day 0 of MenACWY control vaccination. These receptors all stem from an adult in good health.

This rearrangement joins TRBV12-3 or TRBV12-4 to TRBJ1-5; no definite D call. V shed 1 base and J shed 9 bases, with 10 bases lying between them. This CDR3 comprises 13 residues. For the CDR3, the DNA is TGTGCCAGCAGTTTAGGGGAGGGAGTGCCCCAGCATTTT. As protein: CASSLGEGVPQHF.

The chain employs TRBV2 and TRBJ1-5; the match to TRBD1 covers 7 bases. This CDR3 spans 15 amino acids. V was pared by 5 bases and J by 4 bases, with 8 bases of the junction left unmatched. CDR1 and CDR2 from the germline V gene are SNHLY and FYNNEI. The CDR3 region is CASSKQGSRNQPQHF. CDR3 coding DNA: TGTGCCAGCAGTAAACAGGGGTCTAGGAATCAGCCCCAGCATTTT.

Only one count was recorded for this clone. This chain uses TRBV7-7 with TRBJ2-2; possibly TRBD1 for D (5 bases). Germline V CDR1 and CDR2: SSHAT, FNYEAQ (reference sequence). The V gene lost 5 bases and the J gene lost 1 base, with 8 bases spanning the gap. The CDR3 consists of 14 residues. CDR3 bases: TGTGCCAGCAGCCCGACAGTGAACACCGGGGAGCTGTTTTTT. It encodes CASSPTVNTGELFF. The full variable domain, rest sourced from reference TRBV7-7 and TRBJ2-2, is GAGVSQSPRYKVTKRGQDVTLRCDPISSHATLYWYQQALGQGPEFLTYFNYEAQPDKSGLPSDRFSAERPEGSISTLTIQRTEQRDSAMYRCASSPTVNTGELFFGEGSRLTVL.

The count of this clone is one. The CDR3 sequence is CASSLQAGGVQETQYF. CDR3 nucleotides: TGTGCCAGCAGCCTCCAAGCGGGGGGGGTTCAAGAGACCCAGTACTTC. The gene calls are TRBV7-2 and TRBJ2-5; 10 bases map to TRBD2. Germline loops: CDR1 SGHTA, CDR2 FQGNSA. The CDR3 is 16 amino acids. Losses at the gene ends were 5 bases for V and 2 bases for J; bases not matched to a gene: 8.

This sequence joins TRBV28 and TRBJ2-1; D tentatively fits TRBD1 or TRBD2 (5 bases each). V gave up 7 bases and J gave up 5 bases, with 18 bases separating them. This CDR3 comprises 15 residues. Germline-derived CDR1 and CDR2 are MDHEN and SYDVKM. Here the CDR3 DNA reads TGTGCCAGCATATACCACCGGGACCCCCACAATGAGCAGTTCTTC. Its translation is CASIYHRDPHNEQFF. Looking up the rest from reference TRBV28 and TRBJ2-1 gives the full variable domain: DVKVTQSSRYLVKRTGEKVFLECVQDMDHENMFWYRQDPGLGLRLIYFSYDVKMKEKGDIPEGYSVSREKKERFSLILESASTNQTSMYLCASIYHRDPHNEQFFGPGTRLTVL.

The rearrangement links TRBV5-1 to TRBJ2-5; perhaps TRBD1 as D (7 bases). Germline V gives CDR1 SGHRS, CDR2 YFSETQ. The CDR3 sequence is 17 residues long. V lost 0 bases and J 3 bases, leaving 18 bases between the germline ends. The CDR3, as DNA: TGCGCCAGCAGCTTGGGTGCTGGGGCAGGGGGGAAAGAGACCCAGTACTTC. Translation gives CASSLGAGAGGKETQYF.

The rearrangement uses TRBV11-3 and TRBJ1-4, with TRBD1 matching 10 bases. The CDR3 contains 15 residues. Germline trimming cut 3 bases from V and 9 bases from J; bases unmatched to any gene: 7. CDR1 is SGHNT, CDR2 YENEEA, per germline. Written as DNA, the CDR3 is TGTGCCAGCAGCTTGATGACAGGGGGCATTCAAAAACTGTTTTTT. It is translated as CASSLMTGGIQKLFF.

The chain uses TRBV9 and TRBJ1-2; 10 positions match TRBD1. This CDR3 region has 15 residues. Germline assignment: CDR1 SGDLS and CDR2 YYNGEE. Germline trimming cut 0 bases from V and 4 bases from J; bases unmatched to any gene: 3. The CDR3 DNA is TGTGCCAGCAGCGTAGCGGGACAGGGGAGCTATGGCTACACCTTC. This sequence encodes CASSVAGQGSYGYTF.

This chain joins TRBV12-3 or TRBV12-4 and TRBJ2-1; D is unclear. With 2 bases removed from V and 6 bases from J, the gap between germline ends came to 8 bases. This CDR3 region has 13 residues. CDR3 coding DNA: TGTGCCAGCAGTTTAAATCTTGGCAATGAGCAGTTCTTC. Protein product: CASSLNLGNEQFF.

The V and J genes are TRBV18 and TRBJ1-2; D gene uncertain. The CDR3 has 16 amino acids. In germline, CDR1 is KGHSH, CDR2 LQKENI. Trimming stripped 3 bases from V and 4 bases from J, with 18 bases between. The CDR3 protein is CASSPTSDWASYGYTF. DNA of the CDR3: TGTGCCAGCTCACCCACGTCGGACTGGGCCTCCTATGGCTACACCTTC.

The chain couples TRBV18 to TRBJ1-6, with D maybe TRBD1 (6 bases). The V end was cut by 3 bases, the J end by 6 bases, with 9 bases between. The CDR3 is 14 residues long. From germline, CDR1 is KGHSH and CDR2 LQKENI. CDR3 coding DNA: TGTGCCAGCTCACCGGGACACACTAATTCACCCCTCCACTTT. It yields the protein CASSPGHTNSPLHF. The full variable domain, rest sourced from reference TRBV18 and TRBJ1-6, is NAGVMQNPRHLVRRRGQEARLRCSPMKGHSHVYWYRQLPEEGLKFMVYLQKENIIDESGMPKERFSAEFPKEGPSILRIQQVVRGDSAAYFCASSPGHTNSPLHFGNGTRLTVT.

The chain recombines TRBV25-1 with TRBJ1-4; no clear D gene. CDR3 size: 16 residues. V shed 3 bases and J shed 5 bases, with 16 bases lying between them. Germline V gives CDR1 MGHDK, CDR2 SYGVNS. The CDR3 bases are TGTGCCAGCAGTGACGTCGGATGGCCCGTCAATGAAAAACTGTTTTTT. Its translation is CASSDVGWPVNEKLFF.

J is TRBJ1-6 and V is TRBV7-8; possibly TRBD1 for D (5 bases). The CDR3 extends over 17 amino acids. Trimming left V 1 base short and J 7 bases short, with 17 bases between. The germline gives CDR1 SGHVS, CDR2 FQNEAQ. The CDR3 DNA reads as TGTGCCAGCAGCTTAGTCCGGGGCAGGGTTGTCAATTCACCCCTCCACTTT. Translated, it gives CASSLVRGRVVNSPLHF.

The V and J genes are TRBV27 and TRBJ2-3, with D uncertain. With 2 bases removed from V and 0 bases from J, the gap between germline ends came to 6 bases. The germline CDR1 and CDR2 sequences are MNHEY and SMNVEV (reference sequence). CDR3 length equals 14 residues. DNA of the CDR3: TGTGCCAGCAGTTTAGAGGATAGCACAGATACGCAGTATTTT. Protein sequence: CASSLEDSTDTQYF.

This clone was observed once. The genes are TRBV19 and TRBJ2-7; D is undetermined. Deletions cut 5 bases from V and 2 bases from J, with 13 bases between. The length of the CDR3 is 14 residues. Germline assignment: CDR1 LNHDA and CDR2 SQIVND (reference sequence). The CDR3, as DNA: TGTGCCAGTAGTCCCCGACCCATTCCCTACGAGCAGTACTTC. Residues: CASSPRPIPYEQYF.

The J gene is TRBJ2-3, the V gene TRBV19; 10 nucleotides agree with TRBD1. Germline V gene data show CDR1 as LNHDA and CDR2 as SQIVND (reference sequence). V shed 3 bases and J 4 bases; nucleotides not matched to a gene: 4. The CDR3 has 15 amino acids. The DNA for the CDR3 is TGTGCCAGTAGTATCGGGACAGGGGTGTCAGATACGCAGTATTTT. Translated, it gives CASSIGTGVSDTQYF.